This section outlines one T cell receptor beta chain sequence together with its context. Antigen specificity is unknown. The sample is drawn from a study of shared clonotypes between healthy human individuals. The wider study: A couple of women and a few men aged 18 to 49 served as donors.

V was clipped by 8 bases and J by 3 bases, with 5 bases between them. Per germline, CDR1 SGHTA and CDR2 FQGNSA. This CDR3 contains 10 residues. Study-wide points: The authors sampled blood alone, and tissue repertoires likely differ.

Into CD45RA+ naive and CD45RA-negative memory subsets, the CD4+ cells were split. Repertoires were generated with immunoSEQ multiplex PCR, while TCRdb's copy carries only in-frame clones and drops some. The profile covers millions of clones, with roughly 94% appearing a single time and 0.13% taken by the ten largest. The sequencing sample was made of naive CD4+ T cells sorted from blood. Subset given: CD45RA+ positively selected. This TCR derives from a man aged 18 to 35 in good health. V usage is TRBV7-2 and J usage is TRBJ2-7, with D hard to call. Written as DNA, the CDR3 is TGTGCCAGCGCGAACTACGAGCAGTACTTC. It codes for CASANYEQYF.